The clone carrying this T cell receptor (beta chain) was seen many times. This record comes from a study of T-cell reconstitution after alpha-beta-depleted transplantation in children. A TCRbeta library incorporating unique molecular identifiers was prepared. TCRdb re-called the PCR reads through MiXCR, storing one row per CDR3 protein. This table has 400,000 to 500,000 distinct CDR3 sequences, approximately 11% appearing once. The sequence was obtained from a human donor who donated a stem cell graft to a child with acute myeloid leukemia. Specimen: PBMCs from the stem cell graft donor, collected from the stem cell graft.

The CDR3 DNA reads as TGTGCCAGCAGTGAAGCGCACGGGACAGGGAACACTGAAGCTTTCTTT. It codes for CASSEAHGTGNTEAFF. The gene calls are TRBV6-1 and TRBJ1-1, with 8 bases fitting TRBD1. Germline assignment: CDR1 MNHNS and CDR2 SASEGT. The CDR3 has 16 residues. J was trimmed by 1 base and V by 0 bases; bases with no gene match: 4.